This passage covers 21 T cell receptor beta chains from one sample sequenced in a study of OX40 agonist ivuxolimab in advanced cancers. Repertoires were generated with immunoSEQ multiplex PCR, while TCRdb's copy carries only in-frame clones and drops some. The sample lists over 90,000 clones, 94% occurring once. Material: CD4+ or CD8+ T cells sorted from blood, obtained in a trial of the OX40 agonist ivuxolimab. These TCRs come from an adult with an advanced solid tumor such as melanoma, head and neck, liver or kidney cancer.

This chain uses TRBV10-3 with TRBJ1-1; weak D call: TRBD1 (5 bases). This CDR3 comprises 18 residues. Trimming stripped 2 bases from V and 3 bases from J, with 22 bases between. CDR1 and CDR2 (germline): ENHRY, SYGVKD. The DNA of the CDR3 is TGTGCCATCAGTGAGCCTCGGGGGTATACCCCTGGGGACACTGAAGCTTTCTTT. It specifies CAISEPRGYTPGDTEAFF.

V is TRBV9 and J is TRBJ2-3, with 7 bases that match TRBD2. V was clipped by 0 bases and J by 3 bases; unmatched bases: 7. This CDR3 is built from 16 residues. Germline assignment: CDR1 SGDLS and CDR2 YYNGEE. The CDR3 is CASSVGDYPGTDTQYF. The DNA of the CDR3 is TGTGCCAGCAGCGTAGGGGACTACCCCGGTACAGATACGCAGTATTTT.

V usage is TRBV4-1 and J usage is TRBJ2-7; 8 nucleotides agree with TRBD1. V lost 0 bases, J lost 4 bases, and 8 bases stayed unmatched. This CDR3 spans 16 amino acids. CDR1 and CDR2 (germline): MGHRA, YSYEKL. CDR3 amino acids: CASSQDRAGGRYEQYF. CDR3 DNA: TGCGCCAGCAGCCAAGATCGGGCAGGGGGCAGGTACGAGCAGTACTTC.

This clone was detected only once. The V gene is TRBV25-1, the J gene TRBJ2-7; tentatively, D is TRBD1 or TRBD2 (5 bases each). The CDR3 consists of 13 residues. V lost 7 bases, J lost 2 bases, and 12 bases lay in between. Germline V lookup: CDR1 MGHDK, CDR2 SYGVNS. Here the CDR3 DNA reads TGTGCCAGCAAGAGGGGCGAAACCTACGAGCAGTACTTC. Amino acids: CASKRGETYEQYF.

V gene TRBV11-2 combines with J gene TRBJ1-3; 7 bases are a match to TRBD1. The CDR3 is 16 residues long. The germline V gene encodes CDR1 SGHAT and CDR2 FQNNGV. The J segment lost 4 bases and the V segment lost 1 base, leaving 7 bases of the junction unmatched. CDR3 residues: CASSLVASGGGNTIYF. Written as DNA, the CDR3 is TGTGCCAGCAGCTTAGTCGCGTCAGGGGGAGGAAACACCATATATTTT. The entire variable domain, with the rest obtained from reference TRBV11-2 and TRBJ1-3, is as follows: EAGVAQSPRYKIIEKRQSVAFWCNPISGHATLYWYQQILGQGPKLLIQFQNNGVVDDSQLPKDRFSAERLKGVDSTLKIQPAKLEDSAVYLCASSLVASGGGNTIYFGEGSWLTVV.

This sequence joins TRBV19 and TRBJ2-7, with a weak D call TRBD1 (6 bases). CDR3 length equals 16 residues. V gave up 3 bases and J gave up 3 bases, with 18 bases separating them. CDR1 is LNHDA, CDR2 SQIVND, per germline (reference sequence). DNA of the CDR3: TGTGCCAGTAGTATCCAAAAGGGGGTACACCACTACGAGCAGTACTTC. Translating gives CASSIQKGVHHYEQYF.

The chain combines TRBV5-4 with TRBJ1-2; 9 bases match TRBD1. This CDR3 has 14 residues. J lost 6 bases, V lost 4 bases, and 7 bases had no gene match. Germline V CDR1 and CDR2: SGHNT, YYREEE (reference sequence). The CDR3 reads CASSRGQGDDGYTF. The CDR3 DNA sequence: TGTGCCAGCAGCCGGGGACAGGGTGACGATGGCTACACCTTC.

This clone was counted once. The rearrangement uses TRBV28 and TRBJ2-7; TRBD1 matches 7 bases. There are 13 residues in the CDR3. Germline V gene sequence: CDR1 MDHEN, CDR2 SYDVKM. J gave up 5 bases and V 8 bases, and 9 bases lay outside the gene matches. The CDR3 protein is CASAKQGSHEQYF. The CDR3 nucleotides read TGTGCCAGCGCGAAACAGGGGTCCCACGAGCAGTACTTC.

This chain connects TRBV9 to TRBJ1-5, with D perhaps TRBD1 (6 bases). Germline V gives CDR1 SGDLS, CDR2 YYNGEE. The CDR3 length is 12 residues. V lost 3 bases to trimming and J lost 9 bases, with 10 bases between them. CDR3 region: CASSEQGGPQHF. CDR3 bases: TGTGCCAGCAGCGAACAGGGCGGGCCCCAGCATTTT. Full variable domain (outside the CDR3, taken from reference TRBV9 and TRBJ1-5): DSGVTQTPKHLITATGQRVTLRCSPRSGDLSVYWYQQSLDQGLQFLIQYYNGEERAKGNILERFSAQQFPDLHSELNLSSLELGDSALYFCASSEQGGPQHFGDGTRLSIL.

V usage is TRBV5-1 and J usage is TRBJ2-3; 7 bases match TRBD1. The CDR3 runs to 15 residues. The V gene's germline CDR1 is SGHRS and CDR2 YFSETQ. V lost 6 bases, J lost 0 bases, and 7 bases stayed unmatched. CDR3 sequence (DNA): TGCGCCAGCACCCCGGGACAGCATAGCACAGATACGCAGTATTTT. Translating gives CASTPGQHSTDTQYF.

V is TRBV6-4 and J is TRBJ1-2; the match to TRBD1 covers 10 bases. Looked up from germline, CDR1 is MRHNA and CDR2 is SNTAGT. This CDR3 comprises 13 residues. The trim removed 6 bases at V and 8 bases at J, leaving 6 bases unmatched. The CDR3 DNA is TGTGCCAGCAGCTTGGGACAGGGGACAGGCTACACCTTC. Its translation is CASSLGQGTGYTF.

The gene calls are TRBV11-3 and TRBJ2-1; TRBD1 aligns across 8 bases. CDR3 length: 16 amino acids. Germline CDR1 and CDR2: SGHNT and YENEEA. V lost 5 bases and J lost 1; bases outside the gene matches: 7. CDR3 nucleotide sequence: TGTGCCAGCAGCCTTACGCAGGGGGCTTCCTACAATGAGCAGTTCTTC. Its translation: CASSLTQGASYNEQFF.

This clone was counted only a few times. The chain combines TRBV18 with TRBJ1-4, with D uncertain. V lost 5 bases and J lost 5, with 6 bases in between. The germline CDR1 and CDR2 sequences are KGHSH and LQKENI. The CDR3 is 12 amino acids. In DNA, the CDR3 is TGTGCCAGCTCAGCAGAGAATGAAAAACTGTTTTTT. As protein: CASSAENEKLFF.

The chain links TRBV27 to TRBJ1-6; no clear D. Trimming cost V 3 bases and J 0 bases, with 12 bases left between them. The germline gives CDR1 MNHEY, CDR2 SMNVEV (reference sequence). This CDR3 is 17 amino acids long. CDR3 region: CASSFGIGSSYNSPLHF. As DNA, the CDR3 is TGTGCCAGCAGTTTCGGGATAGGGAGCTCCTATAATTCACCCCTCCACTTT.

The rearrangement uses TRBV5-1 and TRBJ2-7; TRBD1 aligns across 8 bases. From germline, CDR1 is SGHRS and CDR2 YFSETQ. Germline trimming cut 4 bases from V and 4 bases from J; bases unmatched to any gene: 19. The CDR3 length is 18 residues. The CDR3 region is CASSPWTGSVGTIYEQYF. The CDR3 nucleotides read TGCGCCAGCAGCCCGTGGACAGGGTCGGTCGGGACGATTTACGAGCAGTACTTC.

The chain has TRBV4-3 and TRBJ2-3; D is perhaps TRBD1 (7 bases). Germline values: CDR1 LGHNA, CDR2 YSLEER. This CDR3 contains 15 residues. V gave up 1 base and J gave up 6 bases, with 14 bases separating them. This CDR3 is CASSQVPRGRDTQYF. CDR3 coding DNA: TGCGCCAGCAGCCAAGTGCCCAGGGGGAGGGATACGCAGTATTTT.

CDR3 coding DNA: TGTGCCAGCAGTCATCCGGGACAGGGCGGCGAGCAGTACTTC. Encoded protein: CASSHPGQGGEQYF. The chain couples TRBV9 to TRBJ2-7, with TRBD1 identical over 9 bases. Germline-derived CDR1 and CDR2 are SGDLS and YYNGEE. The V gene end was trimmed by 5 bases and the J gene end by 6 bases; junction bases not matched to a gene: 9. The CDR3 runs to 14 residues.

V gene TRBV5-6 combines with J gene TRBJ2-7; 10 bases agree with TRBD1. Germline V gene sequence: CDR1 SGHDT, CDR2 YYEEEE. The ends lost 4 bases at V and 5 bases at J; junction bases unmatched: 3. This CDR3 is built from 13 residues. In DNA form, the CDR3 reads TGTGCCAGCAGCACCGGGACAGGGGACGAGCAGTACTTC. Its protein is CASSTGTGDEQYF.

V is TRBV29-1 and J is TRBJ2-5; TRBD2 matches 12 bases. CDR3 size: 14 residues. Trimming at V came to 6 bases and at J to 4 bases, leaving 6 bases not matched to a gene. Per germline, CDR1 SQVTM and CDR2 ANQGSEA. CDR3 nucleotide sequence: TGCAGCGTCCTGAAGGGACTAGCGGGAGAGACCCAGTACTTC. Translating gives CSVLKGLAGETQYF.

The gene calls are TRBV7-2 and TRBJ1-5; TRBD1 is a possible D gene (6 bases). Germline V gene data show CDR1 as SGHTA and CDR2 as FQGNSA. With 3 bases removed from V and 6 bases from J, the gap between germline ends came to 15 bases. The CDR3 length is 15 residues. The CDR3 DNA reads as TGTGCCAGCAGCTTGAGGCAGGGGAGCGCTCAGCCCCAGCATTTT. This sequence encodes CASSLRQGSAQPQHF.

The chain recombines TRBV2 with TRBJ1-4; D uncertain. Germline V gene lookup returns CDR1 SNHLY and CDR2 FYNNEI. Trimming stripped 6 bases from V and 5 bases from J, with 4 bases between. CDR3 length equals 11 residues. CDR3 residues: CASSPNEKLFF. The CDR3 DNA follows: TGTGCCAGCAGCCCAAATGAAAAACTGTTTTTT.